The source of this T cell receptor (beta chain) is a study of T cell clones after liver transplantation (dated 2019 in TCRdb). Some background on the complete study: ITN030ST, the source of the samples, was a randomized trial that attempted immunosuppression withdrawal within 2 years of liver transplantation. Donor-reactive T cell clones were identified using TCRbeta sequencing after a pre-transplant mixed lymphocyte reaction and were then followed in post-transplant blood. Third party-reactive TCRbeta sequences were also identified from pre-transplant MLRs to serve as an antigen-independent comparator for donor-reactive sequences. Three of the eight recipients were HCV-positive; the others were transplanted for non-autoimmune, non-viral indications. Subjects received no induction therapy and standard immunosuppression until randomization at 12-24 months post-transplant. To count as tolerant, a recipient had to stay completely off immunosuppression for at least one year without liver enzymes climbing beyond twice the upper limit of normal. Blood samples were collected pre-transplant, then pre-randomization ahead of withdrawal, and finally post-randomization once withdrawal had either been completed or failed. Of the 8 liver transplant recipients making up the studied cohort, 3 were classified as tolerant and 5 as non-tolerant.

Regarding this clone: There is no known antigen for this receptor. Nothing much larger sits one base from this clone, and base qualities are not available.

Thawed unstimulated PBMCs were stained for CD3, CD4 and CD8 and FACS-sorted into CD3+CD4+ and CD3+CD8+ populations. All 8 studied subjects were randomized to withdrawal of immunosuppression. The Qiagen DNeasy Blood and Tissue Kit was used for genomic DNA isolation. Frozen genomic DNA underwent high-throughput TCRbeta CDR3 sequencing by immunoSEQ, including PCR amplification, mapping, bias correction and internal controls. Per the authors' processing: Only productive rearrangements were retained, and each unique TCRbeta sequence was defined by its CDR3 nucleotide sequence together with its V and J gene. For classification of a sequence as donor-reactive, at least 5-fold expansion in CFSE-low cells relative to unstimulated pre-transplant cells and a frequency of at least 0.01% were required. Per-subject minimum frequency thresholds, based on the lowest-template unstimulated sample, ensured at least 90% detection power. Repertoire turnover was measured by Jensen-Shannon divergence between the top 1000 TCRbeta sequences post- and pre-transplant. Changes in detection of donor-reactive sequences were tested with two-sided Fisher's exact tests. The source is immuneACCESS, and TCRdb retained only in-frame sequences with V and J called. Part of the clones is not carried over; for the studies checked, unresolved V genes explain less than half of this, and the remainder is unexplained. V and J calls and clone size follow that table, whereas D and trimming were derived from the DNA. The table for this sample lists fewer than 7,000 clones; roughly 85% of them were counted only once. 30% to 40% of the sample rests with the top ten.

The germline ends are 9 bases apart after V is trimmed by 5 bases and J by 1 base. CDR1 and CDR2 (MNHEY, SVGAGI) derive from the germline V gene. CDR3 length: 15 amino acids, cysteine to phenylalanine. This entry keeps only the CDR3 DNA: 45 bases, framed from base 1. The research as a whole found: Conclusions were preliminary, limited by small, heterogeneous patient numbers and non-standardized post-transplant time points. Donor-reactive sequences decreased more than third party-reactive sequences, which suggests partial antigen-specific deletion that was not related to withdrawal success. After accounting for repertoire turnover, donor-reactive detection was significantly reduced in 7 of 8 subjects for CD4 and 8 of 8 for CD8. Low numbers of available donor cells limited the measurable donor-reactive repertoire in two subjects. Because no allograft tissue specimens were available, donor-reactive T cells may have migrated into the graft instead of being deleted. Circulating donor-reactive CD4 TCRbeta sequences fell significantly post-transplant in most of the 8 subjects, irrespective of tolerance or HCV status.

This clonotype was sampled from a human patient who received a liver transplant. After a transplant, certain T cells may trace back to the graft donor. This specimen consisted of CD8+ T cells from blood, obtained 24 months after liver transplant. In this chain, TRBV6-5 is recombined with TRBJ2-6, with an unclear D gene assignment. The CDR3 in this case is CASSPGSSGANVLTF. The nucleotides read TGTGCCAGCAGTCCCGGATCTTCTGGGGCCAACGTCCTGACTTTC.